Listed below are T cell receptor beta chains from one sample, sequenced in a study of cytomegalovirus exposure and HLA in healthy donors. Here immunoSEQ multiplex PCR was the method, and the copy in TCRdb shows in-frame clones only, minus some. Here the sample spans 150,000 to 200,000 clones, about an eighth being singletons. Sequenced sample: PBMCs. The origin of the receptors is a man aged 50-60 years in good health and CMV-seropositive. CDR3s include the opening cysteine and the closing phenylalanine or tryptophan. D genes are given only for firm matches. Not every row has a clone size; where given, it reads once, few, many or a size class.

j_gene	d_gene	v_gene	abundance	CDR3aa	CDR3nt
TRBJ2-5	TRBD2	TRBV6-6	NA	CASNRGDGETQYF	TGTGCCAGCAACCGGGGGGATGGGGAGACCCAGTACTTC
TRBJ1-1	TRBD1	TRBV9	NA	CASSGGAGQGFTEAFF	TGTGCCAGCAGCGGGGGTGCGGGACAGGGGTTCACTGAAGCTTTCTTT
TRBJ2-1	TRBD1	TRBV18	few	CASSPGQINYNEQFF	TGTGCCAGCTCTCCGGGACAGATAAACTACAATGAGCAGTTCTTC
TRBJ1-5	NA	TRBV5-6	few	CASSSAVGSQPQHF	TGTGCCAGCAGCTCCGCCGTGGGGAGTCAGCCCCAGCATTTT
TRBJ2-7	NA	TRBV4-2	NA	CASSQDEAESEQYF	TGTGCCAGCAGCCAAGATGAGGCAGAATCCGAGCAGTACTTC
TRBJ1-1	TRBD1	TRBV28	NA	CASWDRVYTEAFF	TGTGCCAGTTGGGACAGGGTGTACACTGAAGCTTTCTTT
TRBJ1-1	NA	TRBV7-3	few	CASSRGGASNTEAFF	TGTGCCAGCAGTCGTGGGGGGGCGTCGAACACTGAAGCTTTCTTT
TRBJ2-7	NA	TRBV4-3	few	CASSQDRTEGEQYF	TGCGCCAGCAGCCAAGATCGCACCGAGGGCGAGCAGTACTTC
TRBJ1-2	NA	TRBV5-1	NA	CASSRGGNYGYTF	TGCGCCAGCAGCCGGGGGGGTAACTATGGCTACACCTTC
TRBJ2-2	NA	TRBV5-6	NA	CASSLVVTGRDTGELFF	TGTGCCAGCAGCTTGGTTGTCACGGGCAGGGACACCGGGGAGCTGTTTTTT
TRBJ2-5	NA	TRBV15	few	CATSSLYQETQYF	TGTGCCACCAGCAGCCTCTACCAAGAGACCCAGTACTTC
TRBJ2-3	TRBD1	TRBV6-5	NA	CASSWTGASTDTQYF	TGTGCCAGCAGTTGGACAGGGGCGAGCACAGATACGCAGTATTTT
TRBJ2-7	NA	TRBV7-2	NA	CASSLGSGEQYF	TGTGCCAGCAGCTTAGGGTCGGGCGAGCAGTACTTC
TRBJ2-5	NA	TRBV7-2	NA	CASSYGGQETQYF	TGTGCCAGCAGCTACGGGGGTCAAGAGACCCAGTACTTC
TRBJ2-2	NA	TRBV7-2	NA	CASFTRGGYAGELFF	TGTGCCAGTTTTACCAGGGGCGGGTACGCCGGGGAGCTGTTTTTT
TRBJ2-5	TRBD2	TRBV7-2	NA	CASSLGASGVQETQYF	TGTGCCAGCAGCTTAGGGGCTAGCGGGGTTCAAGAGACCCAGTACTTC
TRBJ1-2	NA	TRBV4-3	NA	CASSQTGSTNYGYTF	TGCGCCAGCAGCCAGACAGGCTCTACTAACTATGGCTACACCTTC
TRBJ2-5	NA	TRBV11-3	NA	CASSLSQEETQYF	TGTGCCAGCAGCTTAAGCCAAGAAGAGACCCAGTACTTC
TRBJ1-2	NA	TRBV5-8	NA	CASSFDTNYGYTF	TGTGCCAGCAGCTTCGACACGAACTATGGCTACACCTTC
TRBJ1-4	TRBD1	TRBV6-5	few	CASSSNRGNREKLFF	TGTGCCAGCAGTTCGAACAGGGGGAATCGGGAAAAACTGTTTTTT
TRBJ2-3	NA	TRBV2	few	CASSDRVTQYF	TGTGCCAGCAGTGACCGGGTTACGCAGTATTTT
TRBJ2-7	TRBD1	TRBV30	few	CAWDTGGSEQYF	TGTGCCTGGGATACAGGGGGAAGCGAGCAGTACTTC
TRBJ2-3	TRBD2	TRBV19	NA	CASSSSGGGTQYF	TGTGCCAGTAGCAGTAGCGGGGGGGGAACGCAGTATTTT
TRBJ1-5	NA	TRBV30	NA	CAWSGAGWQPQHF	TGTGCCTGGAGTGGAGCAGGGTGGCAGCCCCAGCATTTT
TRBJ2-2	NA	TRBV7-2	few	CASSGVRGFGTGELFF	TGTGCCAGCAGCGGCGTGCGAGGATTCGGGACCGGGGAGCTGTTTTTT
TRBJ2-3	TRBD2	TRBV6-5	few	CASRRSGGTDTQYF	TGTGCCAGCAGACGTAGCGGGGGTACAGATACGCAGTATTTT